This TCR beta chain was profiled in a study of Graves' ophthalmopathy and Graves' hyperthyroidism. Study at large: Calling hyperthyroidism stable required that no ophthalmopathy show up within 18 months of follow-up.

Patients were left out if they had other autoimmune diseases, uncontrolled infections, pregnancy or lactation. Study outcomes and limitations: Thyroid clonotypes that were expanded above 0.001 frequency mostly also appeared in blood. From stable hyperthyroidism, ophthalmopathy was separated by a 13-signature model with 87.88% sensitivity and 80% to 82% specificity.

On this clonotype itself: The antigen is not known.

Germline V CDR1 and CDR2: SGHRS, YFSETQ. V trimming: 6 bases; J trimming: 4 bases; junction bases outside the gene matches: 8. The CDR3 covers 14 residues. Researchers took RNA transcripts and amplified TCR beta CDR3 regions from them. RT-PCR with HTBI primers came first, then second-round multiplex PCR. Each CDR3 protein gets one entry after TCRdb re-called the multiplex PCR reads with MiXCR. The table has 1 million to 1.3 million distinct CDR3 sequences, about 36% seen once. Input material: peripheral blood or thyroid tissue (not recorded which). This clonotype was sampled from an adult man with Graves' hyperthyroidism. V usage is TRBV5-1 and J usage is TRBJ2-7; 9 positions match TRBD2. CDR3 residues: CASTELGLAYEQYF. As DNA, the CDR3 is TGCGCCAGCACAGAACTGGGACTAGCTTACGAGCAGTACTTC.